Listed below are T cell receptor beta chains from one sample, sequenced in a study of blood T cell repertoires in COVID-19. Measured with immunoSEQ multiplex PCR; TCRdb has only the in-frame clones, and not every one. The sample records a few hundred thousand clones, about 86% being singletons. Sequenced: PBMCs or T cells enriched from blood (not recorded which). The receptors were sampled from a man over 45 who had recovered from COVID-19. CDR3s include the opening cysteine and the closing phenylalanine or tryptophan. D genes are given only for firm matches. Clone size, where shown, is once, few, many, or a class for clones that have expanded.

J: TRBJ1-3; V: TRBV15; D: TRBD1; length: 18; size: NA; DNA: TGTGCCACCCAGGGGCGGACAGGGGCTCCCAACTCTGGAAACACCATATATTTT; CDR3: CATQGRTGAPNSGNTIYF
J: TRBJ2-7; V: TRBV7-3; D: TRBD2; length: 13; size: NA; DNA: TGTGCCAGCAGCCCCGGACTAGGAGGCGAGCAGTACTTC; CDR3: CASSPGLGGEQYF
J: TRBJ1-5; V: TRBV12-5; D: NA; length: 13; size: NA; DNA: TGTTGGGGCGGTACGTATAGCAATCAGCCCCAGCATTTT; CDR3: CWGGTYSNQPQHF
J: TRBJ2-1; V: TRBV7-2; D: TRBD2; length: 16; size: NA; DNA: TGTGCCAGCAGCTTAACAGCGGGACGGTCCTACAATGAGCAGTTCTTC; CDR3: CASSLTAGRSYNEQFF
J: TRBJ2-7; V: TRBV7-8; D: NA; length: 14; size: NA; DNA: TGTGCCAGCAGCTTAGTCCCCCAGGTCTACGAGCAGTACTTC; CDR3: CASSLVPQVYEQYF
J: TRBJ2-2; V: TRBV6-2/TRBV6-3; D: TRBD1; length: 16; size: NA; DNA: TGTGCCAGCAGTTACCCCGGGACAGGGTCCACCGGGGAGCTGTTTTTT; CDR3: CASSYPGTGSTGELFF
J: TRBJ2-1; V: TRBV10-1; D: NA; length: 14; size: NA; DNA: TGCGCCAGCAGTAGCAGCGGGTATATGAATGAGCAGTTCTTC; CDR3: CASSSSGYMNEQFF
J: TRBJ2-3; V: TRBV5-5; D: TRBD2; length: 17; size: few; DNA: TGTGCCAGCAGCCGCACGGGACTAGCGGGAGGGGGAGATACGCAGTATTTT; CDR3: CASSRTGLAGGGDTQYF
J: TRBJ2-7; V: TRBV2; D: TRBD1; length: 16; size: NA; DNA: TGTGCCAGCATCCGGGACAGTAGTATGAGCTCCTACGAGCAGTACTTC; CDR3: CASIRDSSMSSYEQYF
J: TRBJ1-1; V: TRBV5-1; D: TRBD1; length: 14; size: few; DNA: TGCGCCAGCAGCTCAGGGGGCCCTTTGACTGAAGCTTTCTTT; CDR3: CASSSGGPLTEAFF
J: TRBJ1-4; V: TRBV18; D: NA; length: 15; size: NA; DNA: TGTGCCAGCTCACCACCAGGACTAACTAATGAAAAACTGTTTTTT; CDR3: CASSPPGLTNEKLFF
J: TRBJ1-5; V: TRBV6-1; D: NA; length: 16; size: few; DNA: TGTGCCAGCAGTGAAGCTGCAGGGGCTAACAATCAGCCCCAGCATTTT; CDR3: CASSEAAGANNQPQHF
J: TRBJ1-1; V: TRBV12-3/TRBV12-4; D: TRBD1; length: 12; size: once; DNA: TGTGCCAGCAGTCGACAGGGTACTGAAGCTTTCTTT; CDR3: CASSRQGTEAFF
J: TRBJ2-2; V: TRBV5-1; D: TRBD2; length: 18; size: NA; DNA: TGCGCCAGCAGCTGGGGACTAGCGGGGGGGCCAGGCACCGGGGAGCTGTTTTTT; CDR3: CASSWGLAGGPGTGELFF
J: TRBJ2-5; V: TRBV27; D: NA; length: 14; size: NA; DNA: TGTGCCAGCAGTCGCGGACCCGACAGTTTCTCCCAGTACTTC; CDR3: CASSRGPDSFSQYF
J: TRBJ2-7; V: TRBV9; D: NA; length: 15; size: NA; DNA: TGTGCCAGCAGCGTAGGGCCCAGCGAAAACTACGAGCAGTACTTC; CDR3: CASSVGPSENYEQYF
J: TRBJ2-7; V: TRBV6-6; D: NA; length: 14; size: once; DNA: TGTGCCAGCAGTTACTCGTGGCAGGGATACGAGCAGTACTTC; CDR3: CASSYSWQGYEQYF
J: TRBJ2-1; V: TRBV9; D: TRBD1; length: 15; size: NA; DNA: TGTGCCAGCAGCGTAGTACAGGGGACCTACAATGAGCAGTTCTTC; CDR3: CASSVVQGTYNEQFF
J: TRBJ2-3; V: TRBV10-3; D: TRBD1; length: 15; size: NA; DNA: TGTGCCATCAGTGCGTCGGACAGGGGCACAGATACGCAGTATTTT; CDR3: CAISASDRGTDTQYF
J: TRBJ2-7; V: TRBV15; D: TRBD1; length: 14; size: NA; DNA: TGTGCCACCGCGGAACGGACAGGTACCCACGAGCAGTACTTC; CDR3: CATAERTGTHEQYF
J: TRBJ1-2; V: TRBV4-3; D: NA; length: 15; size: NA; DNA: TGCGCCAGCAGCCAAGATGGAGGGCCGCATAGTGGCTACACCTTC; CDR3: CASSQDGGPHSGYTF
J: TRBJ1-6; V: TRBV7-2; D: TRBD1; length: 18; size: NA; DNA: TGTGCCAGCAGCAACCGGGACAGGCTAAGCTCCTATAATTCACCCCTCCACTTT; CDR3: CASSNRDRLSSYNSPLHF
J: TRBJ1-4; V: TRBV30; D: NA; length: 14; size: NA; DNA: TGTGCCTGCACTCCTACGGGAGCGGGGGAAAAACTGTTTTTT; CDR3: CACTPTGAGEKLFF
J: TRBJ2-1; V: TRBV6-6; D: TRBD2; length: 20; size: NA; DNA: TGTGCCAGCAGTCCTCGGGGACTAGCGGGAGGGACTGGCTCCTACAATGAGCAGTTCTTC; CDR3: CASSPRGLAGGTGSYNEQFF
J: TRBJ2-1; V: TRBV19; D: TRBD1; length: 16; size: NA; DNA: TGTGCCAGTAGCCGGACCGGGACAGGGGTGAACAATGAGCAGTTCTTC; CDR3: CASSRTGTGVNNEQFF
J: TRBJ2-7; V: TRBV25-1; D: NA; length: 12; size: NA; DNA: TGTGCCAGCAGCCAGACAGCCTACGAGCAGTACTTC; CDR3: CASSQTAYEQYF
J: TRBJ1-1; V: TRBV11-2; D: NA; length: 12; size: once; DNA: TGTGCCAGCGGGGCCATGAACACTGAAGCTTTCTTT; CDR3: CASGAMNTEAFF
J: TRBJ2-5; V: TRBV11-3; D: NA; length: 13; size: NA; DNA: TGTGCCAGCAGCTTGCGGCCCGGAGAGACCCAGTACTTC; CDR3: CASSLRPGETQYF
J: TRBJ2-5; V: TRBV5-1; D: NA; length: 16; size: NA; DNA: TGCGCCAGCAGCTACTTTGACGGGTGGGGGGAAGAGACCCAGTACTTC; CDR3: CASSYFDGWGEETQYF
J: TRBJ1-4; V: TRBV7-9; D: NA; length: 15; size: few; DNA: TGTGCCAGCAGCTACGGGGGAGGGTACTATGAAAAACTGTTTTTT; CDR3: CASSYGGGYYEKLFF
J: TRBJ1-5; V: TRBV9; D: NA; length: 14; size: NA; DNA: TGTGCCAGCAGCGTGTCAGGCGGGAATCAGCCCCAGCATTTT; CDR3: CASSVSGGNQPQHF
J: TRBJ2-7; V: TRBV27; D: NA; length: 14; size: NA; DNA: TGTGCCAGCAGTTTACTCTACAGCTCCTACGAGCAGTACTTC; CDR3: CASSLLYSSYEQYF
J: TRBJ1-4; V: TRBV19; D: NA; length: 14; size: NA; DNA: TGTGCCAGTAGTATAGGGGCACAGAATGAAAAACTGTTTTTT; CDR3: CASSIGAQNEKLFF
J: TRBJ2-7; V: TRBV6-5; D: NA; length: 14; size: NA; DNA: TGTGCCAGCAGTATTCAGGGGGGCGTGGGCGAGCAGTACTTC; CDR3: CASSIQGGVGEQYF
J: TRBJ1-1; V: TRBV12-3/TRBV12-4; D: NA; length: 12; size: NA; DNA: TGTGCCAGCAATACAGGGTACACTGAAGCTTTCTTT; CDR3: CASNTGYTEAFF
J: TRBJ2-2; V: TRBV7-3; D: TRBD1; length: 14; size: NA; DNA: TGTGCCAGCAGTCTGGACAGGGGAACGGGGGAGCTGTTTTTT; CDR3: CASSLDRGTGELFF
J: TRBJ1-3; V: TRBV7-8; D: NA; length: 15; size: few; DNA: TGTGCCAGCAGCTTACGCGAGTTCTCTGGAAACACCATATATTTT; CDR3: CASSLREFSGNTIYF
J: TRBJ2-7; V: TRBV27; D: NA; length: 13; size: NA; DNA: TGTGCCAGCAGTTCACGGGTTCCCTACGAGCAGTACTTC; CDR3: CASSSRVPYEQYF
J: TRBJ2-1; V: TRBV6-4; D: TRBD2; length: 15; size: few; DNA: TGTGCCAGCAGCCGGACTAGCGGGGGGGCCGATGAGCAGTTCTTC; CDR3: CASSRTSGGADEQFF
J: TRBJ2-5; V: TRBV4-2; D: NA; length: 13; size: many; DNA: TGTGCCAGCAGCCGCCAGTTGGAAGAGACCCAGTACTTC; CDR3: CASSRQLEETQYF
J: TRBJ2-6; V: TRBV30; D: NA; length: 14; size: NA; DNA: TGTGCCTGGAGCCGAGGGAGCGGGGCCAACGTCCTGACTTTC; CDR3: CAWSRGSGANVLTF
J: TRBJ2-1; V: TRBV9; D: TRBD2; length: 18; size: NA; DNA: TGTGCCAGCAGCGTCGCCGGGACTAGCGGGGGGCTATACAATGAGCAGTTCTTC; CDR3: CASSVAGTSGGLYNEQFF
J: TRBJ2-7; V: TRBV11-2; D: TRBD2; length: 16; size: NA; DNA: TGTGCCAGCAGCTGGCTAGCGGGAGGTAGAGCCTACGAGCAGTACTTC; CDR3: CASSWLAGGRAYEQYF
J: TRBJ1-1; V: TRBV19; D: NA; length: 14; size: once; DNA: TGTGCCAGTAGTATGGGCGTAGTGAACACTGAAGCTTTCTTT; CDR3: CASSMGVVNTEAFF
J: TRBJ1-6; V: TRBV7-8; D: TRBD1; length: 15; size: NA; DNA: TGTGCCAGCAGCCCAGGGGGCGCGGGTGATTCACCCCTCCACTTT; CDR3: CASSPGGAGDSPLHF
J: TRBJ2-7; V: TRBV12-5; D: TRBD1; length: 13; size: NA; DNA: TGTGCTAGTGGTTGGGGACAGGGTGCCGGGCAGTACTTC; CDR3: CASGWGQGAGQYF
J: TRBJ1-5; V: TRBV6-5; D: NA; length: 13; size: NA; DNA: TGTGCCAGCAGCACACGAAAGAATCAGCCCCAGCATTTT; CDR3: CASSTRKNQPQHF
J: TRBJ2-7; V: TRBV19; D: NA; length: 17; size: NA; DNA: TGTGCCAGTAGTATAGATCGGGGATCTGTGATATCCTACGAGCAGTACTTC; CDR3: CASSIDRGSVISYEQYF
J: TRBJ2-1; V: TRBV7-8; D: TRBD1; length: 16; size: many; DNA: TGTGCCAGCAGCTTAGCGAACAGGGGTCCCATCAATGAGCAGTTCTTC; CDR3: CASSLANRGPINEQFF
J: TRBJ2-1; V: TRBV7-3; D: NA; length: 13; size: NA; DNA: TGTGCCAGCAGCTTAACTGGGGGGAATGAGCAGTTCTTC; CDR3: CASSLTGGNEQFF
J: TRBJ2-1; V: TRBV27; D: TRBD2; length: 16; size: NA; DNA: TGTGCCAGCAGCGGAGGCGGGGGGAGCTCCTACAATGAGCAGTTCTTC; CDR3: CASSGGGGSSYNEQFF
J: TRBJ2-1; V: TRBV9; D: NA; length: 16; size: NA; DNA: TGTGCCAGCAGCGTAGTGGGAGCGGGCGAGGGTTATGAGCAGTTCTTC; CDR3: CASSVVGAGEGYEQFF
J: TRBJ2-4; V: TRBV28; D: TRBD2; length: 17; size: once; DNA: TGTGCCAGCAGTCTAGGAGGGACTACTAGAGCCAAAAACATTCAGTACTTC; CDR3: CASSLGGTTRAKNIQYF
J: TRBJ1-1; V: TRBV15; D: NA; length: 14; size: few; DNA: TGTGCCACCAGCAGAGTAAGGGGGAACACTGAAGCTTTCTTT; CDR3: CATSRVRGNTEAFF
J: TRBJ2-7; V: TRBV7-9; D: TRBD2; length: 15; size: NA; DNA: TGTGCCAGCAGCTTAGGGAGCGGGGGAGCCTACGAGCAGTACTTC; CDR3: CASSLGSGGAYEQYF
J: TRBJ1-2; V: TRBV9; D: NA; length: 14; size: NA; DNA: TGTGCCAGCAGCGTAGCTCTCGGGGTACGTGGCTACACCTTC; CDR3: CASSVALGVRGYTF
J: TRBJ1-6; V: TRBV27; D: NA; length: 13; size: NA; DNA: TGTGCCAGCAGTCCGGACACATATTCACCCCTCCACTTT; CDR3: CASSPDTYSPLHF
J: TRBJ1-4; V: TRBV7-2; D: NA; length: 14; size: NA; DNA: TGTGCCAGCAGCCCGGGGGGGTCTAATGAAAAACTGTTTTTT; CDR3: CASSPGGSNEKLFF